The 20 T cell receptor beta chains listed next were all sequenced from one sample in a study of T cell responses to AZD1222 COVID-19 vaccine (dated by TCRdb to 2020 to 2023). The library was prepared using the immunoSEQ multiplex PCR assay. This immuneACCESS table, as held by TCRdb, lists in-frame sequences with V and J called but not all clones. Of the missing ones, under half trace to an unresolved V gene in checked studies; the others have no known cause. Here the sample has about 120,000 clones; about nine tenths occur a single time. About 2.5% of the sample comes from the top ten. This specimen's time point label, interpreted: about 28 days (+/-7) after the second vaccine dose. Sample: peripheral blood, taken 28 days after the second AZD1222 dose. The receptors originated from an adult who received the AZD1222 COVID-19 vaccine.

The chain couples TRBV11-2 to TRBJ2-1; 7 bases fit TRBD1. CDR3 size: 15 residues. The germline CDR1 and CDR2 sequences are SGHAT and FQNNGV. J lost 8 bases, V lost 3 bases, and 10 bases had no gene match. CDR3 sequence reads: CASSLTGMGNDEQFF. CDR3 coding DNA: TGTGCCAGCAGCTTGACAGGGATGGGGAACGATGAGCAGTTCTTC.

The chain employs TRBV5-1 and TRBJ1-6, with D perhaps matching TRBD1 (6 bases). The CDR3 covers 15 residues. V shed 4 bases and J shed 5 bases, with 13 bases lying between them. Germline-derived CDR1 and CDR2 are SGHRS and YFSETQ. For the CDR3, the DNA is TGCGCCAGCAGCCCGAGGGACACCGATAATTCACCCCTCCACTTT. Its protein is CASSPRDTDNSPLHF.

The chain combines TRBV20-1 with TRBJ1-6; D is undetermined. The CDR3 contains 15 residues. V was trimmed by 3 bases and J by 0 bases, leaving 9 bases between them. Germline values: CDR1 DFQATT, CDR2 SNEGSKA (reference sequence). The CDR3 DNA is TGCAGTGCTAGTACAGCGAGCTCCTATAATTCACCCCTCCACTTT. It translates to CSASTASSYNSPLHF.

V gene TRBV5-5 combines with J gene TRBJ2-7; unclear D gene. The CDR3 covers 12 residues. CDR1 and CDR2 from the germline V gene are SGHKS and YYEKEE (reference sequence). V dropped 1 base and J dropped 7 bases, with 9 bases sitting between them. CDR3 protein: CASSLSTGEQYF. The CDR3 region has the DNA TGTGCCAGCAGCTTGTCAACCGGGGAGCAGTACTTC.

The chain couples TRBV20-1 to TRBJ1-6, with no clear D. With 5 bases removed from V and 11 bases from J, the gap between germline ends came to 7 bases. The CDR3 is made up of 10 amino acids. Germline V gene lookup returns CDR1 DFQATT and CDR2 SNEGSKA (reference sequence). CDR3 nucleotides: TGCAGTGCTCCACCGGCACCCCTCCACTTT. Amino acids: CSAPPAPLHF.

The chain links TRBV11-3 to TRBJ1-3; D is ambiguous. Trimming stripped 1 base from V and 4 bases from J, with 5 bases between. Looked up from germline, CDR1 is SGHNT and CDR2 is YENEEA. The CDR3 spans 13 residues. The CDR3 DNA sequence: TGTGCCAGCAGCTTAGGGTCCGGAAACACCATATATTTT. Encoded protein: CASSLGSGNTIYF.

This chain's CDR3 is CSASGGRDYGYTF. The CDR3 DNA follows: TGCAGTGCTAGTGGTGGCAGGGACTATGGCTACACCTTC. The chain joins TRBV20-1 to TRBJ1-2; TRBD1 might be the D (5 bases). Germline V lookup: CDR1 DFQATT, CDR2 SNEGSKA (reference sequence). This CDR3 has 13 residues. V gave up 3 bases and J gave up 3 bases, with 11 bases separating them.

The chain joins TRBV6-2 or TRBV6-3 to TRBJ2-1; 9 bases fit TRBD1. Trimming removed 6 bases from V and 8 bases from J; junction bases left unmatched: 8. Germline V gene lookup returns CDR1 MNHEY and CDR2 SVGEGT. The CDR3 length is 14 residues. CDR3 in amino acids: CASSPGTGFDEQFF. CDR3 coding DNA: TGTGCCAGCAGCCCCGGGACAGGGTTCGATGAGCAGTTCTTC.

The chain links TRBV6-4 to TRBJ1-5; 9 positions match TRBD1. The ends lost 5 bases at V and 8 bases at J; junction bases unmatched: 4. CDR1 MRHNA and CDR2 SNTAGT come from the germline V gene. The CDR3 is 13 amino acids. CDR3: CASSQDRGEPQHF. The CDR3 nucleotides are TGTGCCAGCAGTCAGGACAGGGGTGAGCCCCAGCATTTT.

This sequence joins TRBV4-2 and TRBJ1-5; D gene uncertain. This CDR3 comprises 15 residues. Per the germline V gene, CDR1 is LGHNA and CDR2 is YNFKEQ. V lost 2 bases, J lost 4 bases, and 12 bases lay in between. The CDR3 protein is CASSQRPGGNQPQHF. CDR3 coding DNA: TGTGCCAGCAGCCAAAGACCCGGTGGGAATCAGCCCCAGCATTTT.

V and J are TRBV5-5 and TRBJ1-1, with 8 bases matching TRBD1. This CDR3 contains 15 residues. CDR1 is SGHKS and CDR2 is YYEKEE in the germline V gene (reference sequence). V was pared by 2 bases and J by 1 base, with 4 bases of the junction left unmatched. The CDR3 sequence is CASSFQGQGNTEAFF. The CDR3 DNA is TGTGCCAGCAGCTTCCAAGGACAGGGGAACACTGAAGCTTTCTTT.

As concerns this clone: Other DNA sequences in the sample encode the same CDR3. The chain employs TRBV19 and TRBJ1-5; no definite D call. CDR3 length: 15 amino acids. Trimming shortened V by 1 base and J by 0 bases, and 7 bases separated the two germline ends. Germline CDR1 is LNHDA and CDR2 is SQIVND (reference sequence). The chain's CDR3 is CASSIGAVSNQPQHF. The CDR3 bases are TGTGCCAGTAGTATAGGGGCAGTTAGCAATCAGCCCCAGCATTTT.

The genes are TRBV30 and TRBJ1-4; TRBD1 agrees at 7 bases. This CDR3 is built from 12 residues. V trimming: 5 bases; J trimming: 7 bases; junction bases outside the gene matches: 4. Germline V gene sequence: CDR1 GTSNPN, CDR2 SVGIG (reference sequence). In DNA, the CDR3 is TGTGCCTGGTCCAGGGGGAGTGAAAAACTGTTTTTT. The encoded protein is CAWSRGSEKLFF.

V and J are TRBV6-2 or TRBV6-3 and TRBJ2-7; perhaps TRBD2 as D (7 bases). Per germline, CDR1 MNHEY and CDR2 SVGEGT. This CDR3 spans 18 amino acids. Between the trimmed V and J ends, which lost 4 bases and 3 bases, there was a span of 25 bases. CDR3 protein: CASSFPRGRGTDRYEQYF. The CDR3 DNA reads as TGTGCCAGCAGTTTTCCGCGGGGGCGCGGGACGGACCGCTACGAGCAGTACTTC.

The genes are TRBV30 and TRBJ1-5; D unclear. The CDR3 is 11 amino acids. Germline V lookup: CDR1 GTSNPN, CDR2 SVGIG (reference sequence). Trimming cost V 0 bases and J 6 bases, with 3 bases left between them. The CDR3 protein is CAWSVAQPQHF. In nucleotides, the CDR3 is TGTGCCTGGAGTGTAGCTCAGCCCCAGCATTTT.

The V call is TRBV7-9, the J call TRBJ1-1, with D hard to call. The germline V gene encodes CDR1 SEHNR and CDR2 FQNEAQ (reference sequence). The CDR3 runs to 14 residues. Trimming took off 2 bases at V and 2 bases at J, with 9 bases between the two ends. This CDR3 is CASSLKGSNTEAFF. DNA for the CDR3: TGTGCCAGCAGCTTAAAGGGATCCAACACTGAAGCTTTCTTT. Complete variable domain (other parts from reference TRBV7-9 and TRBJ1-1): DTGVSQNPRHKITKRGQNVTFRCDPISEHNRLYWYRQTLGQGPEFLTYFQNEAQLEKSRLLSDRFSAERPKGSFSTLEIQRTEQGDSAMYLCASSLKGSNTEAFFGQGTRLTVV.

This clone was observed a handful of times. The chain combines TRBV5-1 with TRBJ1-2; unclear D gene. Germline V gene sequence: CDR1 SGHRS, CDR2 YFSETQ. The CDR3 extends over 13 amino acids. V shed 0 bases and J shed 4 bases, with 7 bases lying between them. The DNA for the CDR3 is TGCGCCAGCAGCTTGGGGAAGAGCTATGGCTACACCTTC. It is translated as CASSLGKSYGYTF.

V gene TRBV28 combines with J gene TRBJ1-2, with 9 bases lining up with TRBD1. CDR1 and CDR2 (germline): MDHEN, SYDVKM. This CDR3 spans 14 amino acids. With 3 bases clipped from V and 8 bases from J, the junction kept 7 bases outside the gene matches. CDR3 sequence (DNA): TGTGCCAGCAGTTTTACAGGGGGCGCACGGGGCTACACCTTC. It yields the protein CASSFTGGARGYTF.

The chain carries TRBV19 and TRBJ1-2, with D maybe TRBD1 (5 bases). CDR3 length: 13 amino acids. Germline loops: CDR1 LNHDA, CDR2 SQIVND (reference sequence). V lost 6 bases and J 4 bases, leaving 12 bases between the germline ends. The CDR3 protein is CASRILGAYGYTF. CDR3 DNA sequence: TGTGCCAGTAGAATTCTTGGGGCCTATGGCTACACCTTC.

The rearrangement joins TRBV4-3 to TRBJ1-1; tentative D call: TRBD1 (5 bases). Trimming removed 2 bases at V and 0 bases at J, with 13 bases between. This CDR3 region has 16 residues. The germline CDR1 and CDR2 sequences are LGHNA and YSLEER. CDR3 region: CASSQTDSNMNTEAFF. CDR3 bases: TGCGCCAGCAGCCAAACTGACAGTAACATGAACACTGAAGCTTTCTTT.